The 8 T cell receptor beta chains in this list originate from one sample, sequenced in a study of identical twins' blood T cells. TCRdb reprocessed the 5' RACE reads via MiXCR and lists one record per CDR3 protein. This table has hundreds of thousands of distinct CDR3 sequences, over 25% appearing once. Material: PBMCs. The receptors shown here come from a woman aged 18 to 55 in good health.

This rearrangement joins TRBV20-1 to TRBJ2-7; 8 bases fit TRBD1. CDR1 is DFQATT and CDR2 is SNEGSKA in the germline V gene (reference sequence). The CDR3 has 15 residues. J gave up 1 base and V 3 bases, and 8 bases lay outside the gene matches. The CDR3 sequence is CSASQGALVSYEQYF. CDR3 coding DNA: TGCAGTGCTAGCCAGGGGGCTTTAGTGTCCTACGAGCAGTACTTC.

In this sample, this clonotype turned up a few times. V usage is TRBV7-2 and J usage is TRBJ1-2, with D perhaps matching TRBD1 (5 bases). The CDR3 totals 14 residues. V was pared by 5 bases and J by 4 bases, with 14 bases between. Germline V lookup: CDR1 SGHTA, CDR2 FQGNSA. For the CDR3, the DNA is TGTGCCAGCAGCACTCCCGGACAACCCTATGGCTACACCTTC. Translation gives CASSTPGQPYGYTF.

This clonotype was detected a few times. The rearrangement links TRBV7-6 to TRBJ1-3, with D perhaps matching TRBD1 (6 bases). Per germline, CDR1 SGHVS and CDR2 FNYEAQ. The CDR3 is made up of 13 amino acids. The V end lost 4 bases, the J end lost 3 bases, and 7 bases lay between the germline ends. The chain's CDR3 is CASSWDIGNTIYF. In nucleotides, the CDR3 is TGTGCCAGCAGCTGGGACATTGGAAACACCATATATTTT.

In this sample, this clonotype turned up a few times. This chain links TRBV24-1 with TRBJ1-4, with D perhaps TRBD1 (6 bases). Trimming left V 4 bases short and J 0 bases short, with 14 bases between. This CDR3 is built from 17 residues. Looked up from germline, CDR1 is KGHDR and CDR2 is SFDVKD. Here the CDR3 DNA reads TGTGCCACCAGTGACATCGGGACAACTGCAACTAATGAAAAACTGTTTTTT. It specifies CATSDIGTTATNEKLFF.

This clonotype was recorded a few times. The CDR3 sequence: CASRPEGGKGYTF. The DNA of the CDR3 is TGTGCCAGCAGACCGGAAGGGGGCAAGGGCTACACCTTC. The chain uses TRBV6-2 or TRBV6-3 and TRBJ1-2; 7 positions match TRBD1. Per the germline V gene, CDR1 is MNHEY and CDR2 is SVGEGT. This CDR3 region has 13 residues. The J segment lost 8 bases and the V segment lost 6 bases, leaving 9 bases of the junction unmatched.

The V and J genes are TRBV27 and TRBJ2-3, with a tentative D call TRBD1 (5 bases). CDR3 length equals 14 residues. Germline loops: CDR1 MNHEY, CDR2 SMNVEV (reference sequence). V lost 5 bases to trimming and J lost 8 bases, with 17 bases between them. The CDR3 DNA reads TGTGCCAGCAGTATCCGGGCTCCCCAGGGTACGCAGTATTTT. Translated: CASSIRAPQGTQYF.

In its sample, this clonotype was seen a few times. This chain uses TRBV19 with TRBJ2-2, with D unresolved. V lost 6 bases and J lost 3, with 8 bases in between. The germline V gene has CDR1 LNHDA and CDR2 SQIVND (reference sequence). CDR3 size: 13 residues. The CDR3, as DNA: TGTGCCAGTAGCCCAGACTACACCGGGGAGCTGTTTTTT. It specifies CASSPDYTGELFF.

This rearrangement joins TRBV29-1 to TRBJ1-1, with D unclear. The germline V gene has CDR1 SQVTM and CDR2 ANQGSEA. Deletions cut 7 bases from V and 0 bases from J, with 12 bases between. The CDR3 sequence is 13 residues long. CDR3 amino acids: CSAARSMNTEAFF. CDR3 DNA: TGCAGCGCTGCCAGGTCTATGAACACTGAAGCTTTCTTT.